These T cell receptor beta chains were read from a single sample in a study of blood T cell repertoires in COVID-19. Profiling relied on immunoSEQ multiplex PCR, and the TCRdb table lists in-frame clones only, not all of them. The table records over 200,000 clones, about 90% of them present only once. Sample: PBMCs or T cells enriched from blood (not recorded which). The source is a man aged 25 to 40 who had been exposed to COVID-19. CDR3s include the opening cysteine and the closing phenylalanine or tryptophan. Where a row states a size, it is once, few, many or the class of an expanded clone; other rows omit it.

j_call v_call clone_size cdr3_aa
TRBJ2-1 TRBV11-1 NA CASSLGRYNEQFF
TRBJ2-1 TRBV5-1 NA CASSLATVLDEQFF
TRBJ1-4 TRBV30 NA CAWSVPRTNEKLFF
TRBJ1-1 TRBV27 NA CASSRGGGAFF
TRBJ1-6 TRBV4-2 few CASSQDRSSYNSPLHF
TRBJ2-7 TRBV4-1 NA CASSQEGGGFSYEQYF
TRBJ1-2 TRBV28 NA CASSLLGGRGYTF
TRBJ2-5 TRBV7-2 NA CASTIPTGGGETQYF
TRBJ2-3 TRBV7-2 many CASSSTAGTDTQYF
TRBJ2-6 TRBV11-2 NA CASSLTGGPPGANVLTF
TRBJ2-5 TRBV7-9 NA CASSLGTSGPQETQYF
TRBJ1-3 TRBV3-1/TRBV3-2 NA CASSQTVSSGNTIYF
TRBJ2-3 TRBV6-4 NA CASSVSGGLDTQYF
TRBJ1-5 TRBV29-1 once CSGRGGSNQPQHF
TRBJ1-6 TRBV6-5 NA CASSDGGGMNSPLHF
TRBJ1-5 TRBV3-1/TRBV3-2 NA CASSPSTGQVPQHF
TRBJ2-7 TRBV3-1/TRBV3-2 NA CASSQVNSGGGPHF
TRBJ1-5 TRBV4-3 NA CASSQSRELGNQPQHF
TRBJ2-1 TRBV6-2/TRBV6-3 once CASSSPTSGLYNEQFF
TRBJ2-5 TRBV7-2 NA CASSLGLAGEGETQYF
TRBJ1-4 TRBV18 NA CASSPLGVGGRNEKLFF
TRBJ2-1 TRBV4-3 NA CASSPHLTRDNEQFF
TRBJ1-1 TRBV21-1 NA CASSDFRGRRTEAFF
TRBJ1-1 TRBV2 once CASILGARAFF
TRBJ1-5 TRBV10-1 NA CASSLRVSHSNQPQHF
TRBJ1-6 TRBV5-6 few CASSGDSSNSPLHF
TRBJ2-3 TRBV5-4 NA CASSLGSQGGRDTQYF
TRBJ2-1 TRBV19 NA CASSELAGGMFF
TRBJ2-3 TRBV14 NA CASSQRGTSGVTDTQYF
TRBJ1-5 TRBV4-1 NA CASSPTKDQPQHF
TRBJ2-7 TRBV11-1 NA CASSLETGQYEQYF